The clone carrying this T cell receptor (beta chain) was picked up one time. These data belong to a study of blood T cell repertoires in COVID-19. Study background: Specimens from acute and convalescent COVID-19 originated in the United States, Italy and Spain. T cells, B-cell-depleted T cells, or PBMCs provided the cDNA or gDNA that served as material.

The V gene's germline CDR1 is LGHDT and CDR2 YNNKEL (reference sequence). This CDR3 has 16 residues. V dropped 1 base and J dropped 5 bases, with 17 bases sitting between them. In the study's own analysis: Amplification with reference gene primers provided the estimates of nucleated cell counts. Here immunoSEQ multiplex PCR was the method, and the copy in TCRdb shows in-frame clones only, minus some. That table supplies the V and J calls and clone size; D and trimming were determined from the DNA. Of approximately 30,000 clones listed, approximately 90% are singletons. The sequencing sample was made of peripheral blood. The chain has TRBV3-1 (or the pseudogene TRBV3-2) and TRBJ1-1; D is perhaps TRBD1 (6 bases). This TCR was recovered from a woman of 80 years or more with active or convalescent COVID-19. CDR3 loop: CASSQGWDTPRTEAFF. Here the CDR3 DNA reads TGTGCCAGCAGCCAAGGGTGGGACACCCCCCGGACTGAAGCTTTCTTT.